This TCR beta chain was sequenced during a study of cytomegalovirus exposure and HLA in healthy donors. Notes on the study in general: In a later analysis, about 17,000 TCR beta sequences were associated with HLA alleles at 0.05 false discovery rate. A later analysis reportedly found fewer N-insertions in an Asian-associated ancestry cluster than the approximately 660-donor mean.

On this clone itself: Its matching antigen is unknown.

The PCR used 60 Vbeta and 13 Jbeta primers. The data were produced by immunoSEQ multiplex PCR, yet TCRdb's version contains in-frame clones alone and is incomplete. The sample records about 190,000 clones, about 69% being singletons. The specimen was PBMCs. The sequence was collected from a man aged 25 to 40 in good health and CMV-seropositive.

CDR3 region: CASSPGGTGILYGYTF. DNA of the CDR3: TGTGCCAGCAGCCCCGGGGGGACAGGGATTCTATATGGCTACACCTTC. The chain couples TRBV5-4 to TRBJ1-2; 9 bases map to TRBD1. The ends lost 4 bases at V and 5 bases at J; junction bases unmatched: 12. Germline assignment: CDR1 SGHNT and CDR2 YYREEE (reference sequence). The CDR3 has 16 residues.